This record covers a single T cell receptor beta chain. Its antigen is not known. The CDR3 sequence is 13 residues long. The ends were cut back, 11 bases at V and 4 bases at J, with 15 bases in the middle. Germline V gives CDR1 ENHRY, CDR2 SYGVKD. This entry belongs to a study of T cell responses to AZD1222 COVID-19 vaccine. Study-level points and caveats: Donors skewed white British and female; clonal diversity was possibly underestimated. Repertoire collection took place solely once the T cell response had peaked.

This table comes from immunoSEQ multiplex PCR, and its TCRdb copy is limited to in-frame clones, with some not included. The sample has 100,000 or so clones; about 88% are singletons. The source was peripheral blood, collected on day 0 of AZD1222 vaccination. The sequence came from an adult in good health. V is TRBV10-3 and J is TRBJ1-5, with D uncertain. CDR3 sequence: CAVSLSGNQPQHF. DNA for the CDR3: TGTGCCGTGTCCCTAAGTGGGAATCAGCCCCAGCATTTT.